Shown below are 23 T cell receptor beta chains from a single sample sequenced in a study of early T cells in non-severe SARS-CoV-2 infection. TCRdb independently ran MiXCR on the 5' RACE reads; one entry per CDR3 protein. The table lists 45,000 to 75,000 distinct CDR3 sequences, around 5.6% of them singletons. The source material was whole blood. These receptors all come from an adult who was a healthcare worker with PCR-confirmed SARS-CoV-2 infection or an uninfected control (not recorded which).

The chain couples TRBV30 to TRBJ1-5; tentatively, D is TRBD1 (5 bases). Germline CDR1 and CDR2: GTSNPN and SVGIG (reference sequence). CDR3 length: 13 residues. Trimming removed 4 bases from V and 5 bases from J, with 12 bases in between. Here the CDR3 DNA reads TGTGCCTGGAAAGCGGGGGGAGATCAGCCCCAGCATTTT. Encoded protein: CAWKAGGDQPQHF. The complete variable domain, with remaining parts taken from reference TRBV30 and TRBJ1-5, reads SQTIHQWPATLVQPVGSPLSLECTVEGTSNPNLYWYRQAAGRGLQLLFYSVGIGQISSEVPQNLSASRPQDRQFILSSKKLLLSDSGFYLCAWKAGGDQPQHFGDGTRLSIL.

This clonotype was seen at least ten times. The chain couples TRBV12-3 or TRBV12-4 to TRBJ2-2; TRBD2 agrees at 12 bases. V lost 5 bases to trimming and J lost 13 bases; unmatched junction nucleotides: 11. The CDR3 is 15 amino acids. DNA for the CDR3: TGTGCCAGCAGTCTATTGACTAGCGGGAGTTCAGGGCTGTTTTTT. Translating gives CASSLLTSGSSGLFF.

As regards this clonotype: A read error may be the cause here, since a much bigger clone is one base away. The CDR3 DNA reads TGTGCCAGCAGCAGGGTTCTAAACATTCAGTACTTC. Translation: CASSRVLNIQYF. V and J are TRBV7-2 and TRBJ2-4, with unresolved D. This CDR3 comprises 12 residues. V gave up 5 bases and J gave up 6 bases, with 8 bases separating them. Germline CDR1 and CDR2: SGHTA and FQGNSA. The full variable domain, in which reference TRBV7-2 and TRBJ2-4 provide the parts outside the CDR3, is GAGVSQSPSNKVTEKGKDVELRCDPISGHTALYWYRQSLGQGLEFLIYFQGNSAPDKSGLPSDRFSAERTGGSVSTLTIQRTQQEDSAVYLCASSRVLNIQYFGAGTRLSVL.

This clonotype was recorded at least ten times. J is TRBJ2-1 and V is TRBV9, with 8 nucleotides matching TRBD2. V shed 4 bases, J shed 5 bases, and the junction held 8 bases outside the gene matches. Germline V gene data show CDR1 as SGDLS and CDR2 as YYNGEE. This CDR3 has 15 amino acids. The CDR3 DNA is TGTGCCAGCAGCTCCCTAAGCGGGGGAGACAATGAGCAGTTCTTC. Translated, it gives CASSSLSGGDNEQFF.

This clonotype appeared many times. The rearrangement uses TRBV12-3 or TRBV12-4 and TRBJ2-5; 7 bases align to TRBD2. Trimming took 6 bases from V and 9 from J; bases not matched to a gene: 19. The CDR3 runs to 16 residues. CDR3 nucleotides: TGTGCCAGCAGAGAGAAGACTAGCAGTAGAAGTGGCTCCCAGTACTTC. Translating it yields CASREKTSSRSGSQYF.

The sample holds many counts of this clonotype. In DNA, the CDR3 is TGCAGCGTTGAACTCACAAGCTCCTACAATGAGCAGTTCTTC. Translating gives CSVELTSSYNEQFF. The rearrangement links TRBV29-1 to TRBJ2-1; no reliable D call. V dropped 2 bases and J dropped 0 bases, with 8 bases sitting between them. The CDR3 runs to 14 residues. Germline CDR1 and CDR2: SQVTM and ANQGSEA.

This clonotype was counted a few times. The gene calls are TRBV24-1 and TRBJ2-4; no definite D call. The CDR3 is 14 residues long. Germline-derived CDR1 and CDR2 are KGHDR and SFDVKD. V lost 7 bases, J lost 0 bases, and 9 bases lay in between. The CDR3 is CATRNTLAKNIQYF. The CDR3 DNA reads as TGTGCCACCAGGAACACCTTAGCCAAAAACATTCAGTACTTC.

This clonotype was picked up many times. The CDR3 sequence is CASSSLAGGYNEQFF. In DNA, the CDR3 is TGTGCCAGCAGCTCCCTAGCGGGAGGGTACAATGAGCAGTTCTTC. This chain uses TRBV11-2 with TRBJ2-1; TRBD2 matches 12 bases. CDR1 is SGHAT and CDR2 is FQNNGV in the germline V gene. Trimming removed 4 bases from V and 4 bases from J; junction bases left unmatched: 2. The CDR3 spans 15 residues.

About this clonotype itself: A much larger clone sits a single nucleotide away, making a read error possible. Here the CDR3 omits its conserved ending phenylalanine or tryptophan, so a read error is the likely source. The J gene is TRBJ2-1, the V gene TRBV18; D call uncertain. Deletions cut 5 bases from V and 8 bases from J, with 19 bases between. CDR1 is KGHSH and CDR2 is LQKENI in the germline V gene. This CDR3 has 15 residues. The CDR3 reads CASSDLSGSTDEQFL. The CDR3 bases are TGTGCCAGCTCAGATCTGTCGGGCAGTACCGATGAGCAGTTCCTC.

This clonotype was seen many times. This chain uses TRBV12-3 or TRBV12-4 with TRBJ1-5; D is perhaps TRBD1 (6 bases). The CDR3 covers 14 residues. The V end lost 6 bases, the J end lost 4 bases, and 13 bases lay between the germline ends. The CDR3 spells CASRAGGANQPQHF. In DNA form, the CDR3 reads TGTGCCAGCAGGGCGGGGGGGGCGAATCAGCCCCAGCATTTT.

Many counts were recorded for this clonotype. The chain employs TRBV27 and TRBJ1-5; D is possibly TRBD1 (5 bases). The CDR3 totals 15 residues. Per germline, CDR1 MNHEY and CDR2 SMNVEV (reference sequence). V was pared by 3 bases and J by 0 bases, with 9 bases between. The CDR3 protein is CASSLGVYSNQPQHF. The CDR3 DNA reads TGTGCCAGCAGTTTGGGGGTTTATAGCAATCAGCCCCAGCATTTT.

This clonotype was counted at least ten times. The chain recombines TRBV4-1 with TRBJ2-5; 12 nucleotides align to TRBD2. CDR3 length equals 17 residues. Germline trimming cut 1 base from V and 4 bases from J; bases unmatched to any gene: 7. Germline CDR1 reads MGHRA; CDR2 reads YSYEKL. CDR3 residues: CASSQGGLAGGPETQYF. CDR3 DNA: TGCGCCAGCAGCCAAGGCGGGCTAGCGGGAGGGCCAGAGACCCAGTACTTC.

This clonotype was seen a few times. The chain joins TRBV5-1 to TRBJ2-3, with D possibly matching TRBD2 (6 bases). The germline CDR1 and CDR2 sequences are SGHRS and YFSETQ. V lost 0 bases to trimming and J lost 0 bases, with 11 bases between them. The CDR3 is 16 residues long. CDR3 coding DNA: TGCGCCAGCAGCTTGGTACTCGGGGGAAGCACAGATACGCAGTATTTT. Amino acids: CASSLVLGGSTDTQYF.

The gene calls are TRBV14 and TRBJ2-1; D might be TRBD2 (6 bases). Trimming shortened V by 8 bases and J by 3 bases, and 11 bases separated the two germline ends. CDR3 length equals 13 residues. Germline CDR1 SGHDN, CDR2 FVKESK. Here the CDR3 reads CASRDSDYNEQFF. The CDR3 coding sequence is TGTGCCAGCCGGGACTCAGACTACAATGAGCAGTTCTTC.

V is TRBV11-2 and J is TRBJ2-2; D is possibly TRBD1 or TRBD2 (6 bases each). Trimming cost V 5 bases and J 6 bases, with 16 bases left between them. The CDR3 spans 15 residues. The germline V gene encodes CDR1 SGHAT and CDR2 FQNNGV. CDR3 coding DNA: TGTGCCAGCAGCCGGTGGAGGGGGTCGGCCGGGGAGCTGTTTTTT. Amino acid sequence: CASSRWRGSAGELFF. The variable domain in full, completed from reference TRBV11-2 and TRBJ2-2, reads EAGVAQSPRYKIIEKRQSVAFWCNPISGHATLYWYQQILGQGPKLLIQFQNNGVVDDSQLPKDRFSAERLKGVDSTLKIQPAKLEDSAVYLCASSRWRGSAGELFFGEGSRLTVL.

Ten or more counts support this clonotype. The chain has TRBV5-1 and TRBJ2-5; 14 bases agree with TRBD2. Germline V gives CDR1 SGHRS, CDR2 YFSETQ. The CDR3 sequence is 16 residues long. V was pared by 4 bases and J by 3 bases, with 5 bases of the junction left unmatched. The CDR3 here is CASSPGTSGGEETQYF. The CDR3 DNA follows: TGCGCCAGCAGCCCCGGGACTAGCGGGGGAGAAGAGACCCAGTACTTC.

The chain combines TRBV30 with TRBJ2-3, with 7 bases lining up with TRBD1. Germline V gene sequence: CDR1 GTSNPN, CDR2 SVGIG (reference sequence). CDR3 length equals 15 residues. V trimming: 4 bases; J trimming: 2 bases; junction bases outside the gene matches: 9. In DNA form, the CDR3 reads TGTGCCTGGAAGACAGGGCACACACACACAGATACGCAGTATTTT. It is translated as CAWKTGHTHTDTQYF.

This clonotype was detected many times. This sequence joins TRBV6-6 and TRBJ2-7, with D possibly matching TRBD1 (5 bases). The CDR3 spans 13 residues. Per germline, CDR1 MNHNY and CDR2 SVGAGI (reference sequence). The V gene lost 2 bases and the J gene lost 7 bases, with 12 bases spanning the gap. The CDR3 nucleotides read TGTGCCAGCAGTTACGACAGCATCGGGGAGCAGTACTTC. It is translated as CASSYDSIGEQYF.

This clonotype was counted at least ten times. The chain couples TRBV27 to TRBJ2-7; the D gene is possibly TRBD2 (6 bases). There are 16 residues in the CDR3. Germline CDR1 is MNHEY and CDR2 is SMNVEV (reference sequence). V was clipped by 3 bases and J by 0 bases, with 15 bases between them. The CDR3 region has the DNA TGTGCCAGCAGTTTCGGGGACTTCGGTAGCTCCTACGAGCAGTACTTC. Translation gives CASSFGDFGSSYEQYF.

At least ten counts were recorded for this clonotype. This rearrangement joins TRBV25-1 to TRBJ2-2; 11 bases are a match to TRBD1. The CDR3 has 16 residues. Germline CDR1 reads MGHDK; CDR2 reads SYGVNS. J gave up 5 bases and V 1 base, and 3 bases lay outside the gene matches. In nucleotides, the CDR3 is TGTGCCAGCAGTGAATTTGGGACAGGGGGGACCGGGGAGCTGTTTTTT. Encoded protein: CASSEFGTGGTGELFF.

V is TRBV29-1 and J is TRBJ2-1; 7 positions match TRBD2. The CDR3 extends over 12 amino acids. Germline assignment: CDR1 SQVTM and CDR2 ANQGSEA. The trim removed 7 bases at V and 9 bases at J, leaving 9 bases unmatched. CDR3 region: CSAGTGGTEQFF. CDR3 bases: TGCAGCGCCGGGACGGGAGGAACTGAGCAGTTCTTC.

This clonotype has at least ten counts. The chain employs TRBV15 and TRBJ1-5; the D is unclear. This CDR3 comprises 12 residues. Looked up from germline, CDR1 is LNHNV and CDR2 is YYDKDF (reference sequence). Deletions cut 3 bases from V and 7 bases from J, with 7 bases between. The CDR3 sequence: CATSRVLQPQHF. CDR3 coding DNA: TGTGCCACCAGCAGGGTCCTCCAGCCCCAGCATTTT.

The sample holds many counts of this clonotype. This chain connects TRBV6-1 to TRBJ2-1; D may be TRBD2 (5 bases). This CDR3 comprises 16 residues. Germline loops: CDR1 MNHNS, CDR2 SASEGT. The V end was cut by 8 bases, the J end by 0 bases, with 17 bases between. CDR3 DNA: TGTGCCAGCTCGGGCCGGATGGGGAGCTCCTACAATGAGCAGTTCTTC. Translated, it gives CASSGRMGSSYNEQFF.